The 16 T cell receptor beta chains reported below all come from one sample, sequenced in a study of cytomegalovirus exposure and HLA in healthy donors. The PCR contained 60 Vbeta and 13 Jbeta primers. The repertoire was sequenced with immunoSEQ multiplex PCR; TCRdb's copy has only in-frame clones and lacks some. The profile shows 100,000 or so clones, less than 85% of them singletons. Sequenced input: PBMCs. These receptors all stem from a man aged 35-49 years in good health and CMV-seropositive.

The chain employs TRBV14 and TRBJ2-2; no firm D call. CDR1 and CDR2 from the germline V gene are SGHDN and FVKESK. V shed 1 base and J shed 7 bases, with 7 bases lying between them. The CDR3 spans 13 residues. DNA of the CDR3: TGTGCCAGCAGCCAAGTGGCCCTCGGGGAGCTGTTTTTT. This codes for CASSQVALGELFF.

This clone was observed a handful of times. This chain connects TRBV29-1 to TRBJ2-5, with a possible D match to TRBD1 (6 bases). Per the germline V gene, CDR1 is SQVTM and CDR2 is ANQGSEA. This CDR3 is 15 amino acids long. The V and J ends lost 0 bases and 2 bases respectively, with 13 bases between them. CDR3 loop: CSVEDRGRSQETQYF. In DNA form, the CDR3 reads TGCAGCGTTGAAGACAGGGGCCGATCTCAAGAGACCCAGTACTTC.

V and J are TRBV19 and TRBJ2-1; 10 bases are a match to TRBD1. Trimming at V came to 3 bases and at J to 7 bases, leaving 6 bases not matched to a gene. Germline V gene data show CDR1 as LNHDA and CDR2 as SQIVND (reference sequence). This CDR3 comprises 15 residues. This chain's CDR3 is CASSIGDRGINEQFF. The CDR3 region has the DNA TGTGCCAGTAGTATTGGGGACAGGGGAATAAATGAGCAGTTCTTC.

The chain carries TRBV19 and TRBJ2-2, with TRBD1 matching over 8 bases. Losses at the gene ends were 3 bases for V and 5 bases for J; bases not matched to a gene: 14. CDR1 is LNHDA and CDR2 is SQIVND in the germline V gene (reference sequence). This CDR3 has 18 residues. The CDR3 bases are TGTGCCAGTAGTATCCCCGGGACAGGTGGGAGAAAAACCGGGGAGCTGTTTTTT. Translated, it gives CASSIPGTGGRKTGELFF.

This clone came up a few times. The chain couples TRBV30 to TRBJ1-3; 7 bases fit TRBD1. V lost 2 bases and J lost 2; bases outside the gene matches: 3. Germline CDR1 reads GTSNPN; CDR2 reads SVGIG (reference sequence). The CDR3 runs 14 residues. The CDR3 DNA is TGTGCCTGGAGTTCGACAGGGCCTGGAAACACCATATATTTT. As protein: CAWSSTGPGNTIYF.

V usage is TRBV9 and J usage is TRBJ2-7, with D uncertain. V shed 2 bases and J shed 1 base, with 10 bases lying between them. The germline V gene encodes CDR1 SGDLS and CDR2 YYNGEE. The CDR3 has 14 amino acids. CDR3 sequence (DNA): TGTGCCAGCAGCGTCGGGTCGTCTTCCTACGAGCAGTACTTC. Translating it yields CASSVGSSSYEQYF.

This chain joins TRBV7-9 and TRBJ2-1, with 8 bases lining up with TRBD2. Trimming removed 10 bases from V and 7 bases from J; junction bases left unmatched: 12. This CDR3 spans 14 amino acids. Germline loops: CDR1 SEHNR, CDR2 FQNEAQ (reference sequence). This CDR3 reads CAIGRGSGRNEQFF. The CDR3 DNA reads as TGTGCCATTGGGCGGGGGAGCGGGAGAAATGAGCAGTTCTTC.

V and J are TRBV25-1 and TRBJ1-1; tentatively, D is TRBD1 (6 bases). The CDR3 is made up of 12 amino acids. Germline CDR1 is MGHDK and CDR2 is SYGVNS. Trimming removed 1 base at V and 8 bases at J, with 8 bases between. DNA for the CDR3: TGTGCCAGCAGTGAATTCCAGGGGGAAGCTTTCTTT. Encoded protein: CASSEFQGEAFF. Filled out from reference TRBV25-1 and TRBJ1-1, the complete variable domain reads EADIYQTPRYLVIGTGKKITLECSQTMGHDKMYWYQQDPGMELHLIHYSYGVNSTEKGDLSSESTVSRIRTEHFPLTLESARPSHTSQYLCASSEFQGEAFFGQGTRLTVV.

The chain uses TRBV2 and TRBJ2-5, with 11 positions matching TRBD2. The trim removed 6 bases at V and 3 bases at J, leaving 12 bases unmatched. Looked up from germline, CDR1 is SNHLY and CDR2 is FYNNEI. The CDR3 loop spans 17 amino acids. CDR3 loop: CASSGDRATSGKETQYF. CDR3 in DNA: TGTGCCAGCAGCGGGGACAGGGCGACTAGCGGGAAAGAGACCCAGTACTTC.

This chain uses TRBV4-1 with TRBJ2-2; D unresolved. V was cut by 0 bases and J by 1 base, with 9 bases left in between. The V gene's germline CDR1 is MGHRA and CDR2 YSYEKL. This CDR3 comprises 16 residues. The CDR3 loop is CASSQEGYQNTGELFF. The CDR3 DNA follows: TGCGCCAGCAGCCAAGAGGGCTACCAGAACACCGGGGAGCTGTTTTTT.

This clone was recorded only once. The J gene is TRBJ2-3, the V gene TRBV9, with 12 positions matching TRBD2. The germline V gene has CDR1 SGDLS and CDR2 YYNGEE. The V segment lost 4 bases and the J segment 2 bases; nucleotides outside the gene matches: 11. The CDR3 length is 18 residues. The CDR3 loop is CASSPRLAGGRDTDTQYF. CDR3 sequence (DNA): TGTGCCAGCAGCCCTCGGCTAGCGGGGGGGCGTGACACAGATACGCAGTATTTT.

The chain couples TRBV28 to TRBJ1-3; 11 nucleotides match TRBD1. Trimming took 5 bases from V and 1 from J; bases not matched to a gene: 4. This CDR3 has 16 amino acids. CDR1 MDHEN and CDR2 SYDVKM come from the germline V gene. For the CDR3, the DNA is TGTGCCAGCAGTACCGGGACAGGGGGTTCTGGAAACACCATATATTTT. Protein: CASSTGTGGSGNTIYF.

The V and J genes are TRBV2 and TRBJ2-1; 8 bases align to TRBD2. V lost 6 bases to trimming and J lost 5 bases; unmatched junction nucleotides: 6. The CDR3 extends over 14 amino acids. Germline V gives CDR1 SNHLY, CDR2 FYNNEI. CDR3 nucleotide sequence: TGTGCCAGCAGGGGACTAGGGGCCCACAATGAGCAGTTCTTC. This gives the protein CASRGLGAHNEQFF.

The genes are TRBV20-1 and TRBJ2-3, with TRBD2 as a possible D gene (5 bases). The CDR3 has 11 residues. Germline lookup yields CDR1 DFQATT and CDR2 SNEGSKA (reference sequence). Trimming took 6 bases from V and 6 from J, leaving 10 bases between them. DNA for the CDR3: TGCAGTGCGGAGGAAGCGGATACGCAGTATTTT. Encoded protein: CSAEEADTQYF.

J is TRBJ2-4 and V is TRBV5-6; D may be TRBD1 (5 bases). Trimming removed 5 bases from V and 2 bases from J, with 11 bases in between. The germline V gene has CDR1 SGHDT and CDR2 YYEEEE. There are 14 residues in the CDR3. The DNA for the CDR3 is TGTGCCAGCAGTGTGCAGGGTACCAAAAACATTCAGTACTTC. The encoded protein is CASSVQGTKNIQYF.

The CDR3 DNA reads as TGTGCCAGCAGTTTAACTAGAGCGGAGCAGTATTTT. Encoded protein: CASSLTRAEQYF. The chain recombines TRBV6-1 with TRBJ2-3, with D tentatively TRBD2 (5 bases). Germline lookup yields CDR1 MNHNS and CDR2 SASEGT. V lost 5 bases, J lost 11 bases, and 14 bases lay in between. CDR3 length: 12 residues.